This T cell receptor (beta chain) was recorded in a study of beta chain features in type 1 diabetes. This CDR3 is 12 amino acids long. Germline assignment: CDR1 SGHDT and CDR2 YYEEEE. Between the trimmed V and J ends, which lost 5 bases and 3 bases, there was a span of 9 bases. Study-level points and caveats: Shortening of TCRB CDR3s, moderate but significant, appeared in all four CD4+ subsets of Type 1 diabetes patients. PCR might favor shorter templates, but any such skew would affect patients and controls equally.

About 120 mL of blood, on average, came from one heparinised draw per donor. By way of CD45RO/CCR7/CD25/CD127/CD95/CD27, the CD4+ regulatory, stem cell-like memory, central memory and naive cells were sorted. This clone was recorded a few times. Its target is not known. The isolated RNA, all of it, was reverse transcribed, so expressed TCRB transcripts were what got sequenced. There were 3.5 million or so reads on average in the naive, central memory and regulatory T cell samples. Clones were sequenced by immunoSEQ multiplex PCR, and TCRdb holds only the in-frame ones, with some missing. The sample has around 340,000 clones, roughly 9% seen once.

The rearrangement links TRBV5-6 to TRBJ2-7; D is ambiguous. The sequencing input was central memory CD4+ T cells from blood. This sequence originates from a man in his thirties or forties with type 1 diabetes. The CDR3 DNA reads TGTGCCAGCAGAAAGGACGGCTACGAGCAGTACTTC. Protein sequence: CASRKDGYEQYF.